Listed here are 19 T cell receptor beta chains from one sample, sequenced in a study of blood T cell repertoires in COVID-19. This table comes from immunoSEQ multiplex PCR, and its TCRdb copy is limited to in-frame clones, with some not included. This table has around 76,000 clones, 85% appearing once. Sequencing input: peripheral blood. The receptors were sampled from an elderly man with acute or convalescent COVID-19.

This chain joins TRBV6-2 or TRBV6-3 and TRBJ2-5, with D unresolved. V lost 2 bases and J lost 3, with 7 bases in between. This CDR3 region has 13 residues. CDR1 and CDR2 from the germline V gene are MNHEY and SVGEGT. The CDR3 loop is CASSYGQEETQYF. The DNA of the CDR3 is TGTGCCAGCAGTTACGGGCAGGAAGAGACCCAGTACTTC.

J is TRBJ2-3 and V is TRBV29-1; D might be TRBD1 (5 bases). V lost 7 bases, J lost 4 bases, and 18 bases lay in between. CDR1 and CDR2 from the germline V gene are SQVTM and ANQGSEA. This CDR3 contains 14 residues. The DNA for the CDR3 is TGCAGCGCCCAGGTCAGGGTGGACGCAGATACGCAGTATTTT. Residues: CSAQVRVDADTQYF.

J is TRBJ2-7 and V is TRBV6-5; TRBD1 matches 8 bases. The V gene's germline CDR1 is MNHEY and CDR2 SVGAGI. The CDR3 spans 15 residues. Unmatched junction bases numbered 11, after V lost 6 bases and J lost 4 bases. Here the CDR3 reads CASSATGTGIYEQYF. The CDR3 DNA reads as TGTGCCAGCAGCGCTACCGGGACAGGAATATACGAGCAGTACTTC.

J is TRBJ2-1 and V is TRBV6-5; 10 bases map to TRBD2. The CDR3 is made up of 15 amino acids. J lost 4 bases, V lost 6 bases, and 6 bases had no gene match. Germline loops: CDR1 MNHEY, CDR2 SVGAGI. As DNA, the CDR3 is TGTGCCAGCAGCCAGGAGCGGGAGGGGTACAATGAGCAGTTCTTC. It specifies CASSQEREGYNEQFF.

The chain couples TRBV28 to TRBJ1-5, with 9 bases fitting TRBD1. There are 14 residues in the CDR3. Germline V lookup: CDR1 MDHEN, CDR2 SYDVKM. J lost 2 bases, V lost 8 bases, and 4 bases had no gene match. The CDR3 loop is CASWTGEGNQPQHF. DNA of the CDR3: TGTGCCAGCTGGACAGGGGAGGGCAATCAGCCCCAGCATTTT.

CDR3 DNA sequence: TGTGCCAGTAGACAATCCGGGACTAGCGGGAGGGCCGGTTTGTACGAGCAGTACTTC. Protein sequence: CASRQSGTSGRAGLYEQYF. The J gene is TRBJ2-7, the V gene TRBV19; 16 nucleotides align to TRBD2. With V trimmed by 6 bases and J by 4 bases, 15 bases remained unmatched. The CDR3 loop spans 19 amino acids. In germline, CDR1 is LNHDA, CDR2 SQIVND (reference sequence).

The chain joins TRBV12-1 to TRBJ1-1. TRBV12-1 is listed as a pseudogene. The length of the CDR3 is 16 residues. The CDR3 here is CASRGLRVWAAHEAFF. In DNA, the CDR3 is TGTGCCAGCCGAGGTTTGAGGGTCTGGGCAGCGCATGAAGCTTTCTTT.

CDR3: CAAAGVLWEQYF. In DNA, the CDR3 is TGTGCCGCGGCAGGGGTTCTTTGGGAGCAGTACTTC. This chain links TRBV6-5 with TRBJ2-7, with D perhaps matching TRBD1 (6 bases). The germline CDR1 and CDR2 sequences are MNHEY and SVGAGI. Trimming shortened V by 11 bases and J by 7 bases, and 18 bases separated the two germline ends. The length of the CDR3 is 12 residues.

Of note for this clone: The same CDR3 is also encoded by other DNA sequences in this sample. This chain joins TRBV7-2 and TRBJ2-7, with 11 positions matching TRBD1. Germline V gives CDR1 SGHTA, CDR2 FQGNSA. Trimming at V came to 1 base and at J to 4 bases, leaving 3 bases not matched to a gene. This CDR3 has 15 amino acids. The CDR3 coding sequence is TGTGCCAGCAGCTTAGATGGGACAGGGGGATACGAGCAGTACTTC. This translates into CASSLDGTGGYEQYF.

This clone was seen at least ten times. The rearrangement joins TRBV12-5 to TRBJ2-5, with D possibly being TRBD2 (7 bases). Germline-derived CDR1 and CDR2 are LGHNT and FRNRAP. V lost 3 bases, J lost 5 bases, and 13 bases lay in between. The CDR3 covers 14 residues. The DNA for the CDR3 is TGTGCTAGTGGTTTAGGGGGGGCAGGTGAGACCCAGTACTTC. Encoded protein: CASGLGGAGETQYF.

The chain carries TRBV7-9 and TRBJ2-7; 9 bases map to TRBD2. Germline CDR1 reads SEHNR; CDR2 reads FQNEAQ (reference sequence). The CDR3 sequence is 15 residues long. Trimming removed 5 bases from V and 2 bases from J; junction bases left unmatched: 7. The CDR3 region is CASSASGRLTYEQYF. DNA for the CDR3: TGTGCCAGCAGCGCCAGCGGGAGGCTCACCTACGAGCAGTACTTC.

This chain joins TRBV11-3 and TRBJ2-2; D might be TRBD2 (5 bases). CDR1 SGHNT and CDR2 YENEEA come from the germline V gene. The CDR3 sequence is 15 residues long. The V and J ends lost 5 bases and 6 bases respectively, with 16 bases between them. The CDR3 protein is CASSHDGVLSGELFF. CDR3 DNA sequence: TGTGCCAGCAGCCACGACGGGGTTCTCTCCGGGGAGCTGTTTTTT. The variable domain in full, with the rest retrieved from reference TRBV11-3 and TRBJ2-2, is EAGVVQSPRYKIIEKKQPVAFWCNPISGHNTLYWYLQNLGQGPELLIRYENEEAVDDSQLPKDRFSAERLKGVDSTLKIQPAELGDSAVYLCASSHDGVLSGELFFGEGSRLTVL.

The chain carries TRBV4-3 and TRBJ1-1; 9 bases align to TRBD1. V shed 3 bases and J 1 base; nucleotides not matched to a gene: 9. CDR1 is LGHNA and CDR2 is YSLEER in the germline V gene. This CDR3 spans 17 amino acids. The CDR3 reads CASSHEVGQGPNTEAFF. The DNA for the CDR3 is TGCGCCAGCAGCCACGAAGTGGGACAGGGCCCGAACACTGAAGCTTTCTTT.

The V gene is TRBV7-3, the J gene TRBJ2-1; a weak D match, TRBD2 (6 bases). Trimming shortened V by 8 bases and J by 0 bases, and 11 bases separated the two germline ends. Germline values: CDR1 SGHTA, CDR2 FQGTGA. The CDR3 length is 14 residues. The DNA for the CDR3 is TGTGCCAGCTCCGGGACTGGCTCCTACAATGAGCAGTTCTTC. Translation gives CASSGTGSYNEQFF.

This clone has only one observation. CDR3 nucleotides: TGTGCCAGCAGTTCCCGAGGGGGCTACACCTTC. It specifies CASSSRGGYTF. The chain recombines TRBV6-5 with TRBJ1-2, with D unclear. V lost 4 bases and J 8 bases, leaving 8 bases between the germline ends. The CDR3 length is 11 residues. Germline CDR1 is MNHEY and CDR2 is SVGAGI.

This sequence joins TRBV13 and TRBJ2-1, with 8 nucleotides matching TRBD2. The CDR3 consists of 17 residues. J was trimmed by 6 bases and V by 4 bases; bases with no gene match: 14. Germline CDR1 is PRHDT and CDR2 is FYEKMQ (reference sequence). The CDR3 DNA follows: TGTGCCAGCAGCTATTCTCGGTCGGGGGGGCTTTTCAATGAGCAGTTCTTC. Protein sequence: CASSYSRSGGLFNEQFF. Using reference TRBV13 and TRBJ2-1 for the parts outside the CDR3, the full variable domain is AAGVIQSPRHLIKEKRETATLKCYPIPRHDTVYWYQQGPGQDPQFLISFYEKMQSDKGSIPDRFSAQQFSDYHSELNMSSLELGDSALYFCASSYSRSGGLFNEQFFGPGTRLTVL.

The rearrangement links TRBV11-2 to TRBJ1-3; 9 bases map to TRBD1. CDR1 is SGHAT and CDR2 is FQNNGV in the germline V gene. The CDR3 spans 14 residues. After removal of 4 bases from V and 4 bases from J, the junction contained 2 bases not matched to a gene. CDR3: CASSSGTGGNTIYF. The DNA of the CDR3 is TGTGCCAGCAGCTCCGGGACAGGGGGAAACACCATATATTTT.

V is TRBV6-2 or TRBV6-3 and J is TRBJ2-3, with D possibly TRBD1 on 6 matching bases. Germline values: CDR1 MNHEY, CDR2 SVGEGT. The V end was cut by 6 bases, the J end by 3 bases, with 22 bases between. The CDR3 consists of 17 residues. CDR3 region: CASSGWGHGDRTDTQYF. The CDR3 nucleotides read TGTGCCAGCAGCGGATGGGGGCACGGGGACCGTACAGATACGCAGTATTTT.

The chain uses TRBV18 and TRBJ2-5; TRBD1 is a possible D gene (7 bases). The germline V and J ends were trimmed by 8 bases and 5 bases, with 15 bases remaining between them. The CDR3 covers 13 residues. Germline V gives CDR1 KGHSH, CDR2 LQKENI. The CDR3 DNA reads as TGTGCCAGCCACCGACAGGGACTCGAGACCCAGTACTTC. Encoded protein: CASHRQGLETQYF. Using reference TRBV18 and TRBJ2-5 for the parts outside the CDR3, the full variable domain is NAGVMQNPRHLVRRRGQEARLRCSPMKGHSHVYWYRQLPEEGLKFMVYLQKENIIDESGMPKERFSAEFPKEGPSILRIQQVVRGDSAAYFCASHRQGLETQYFGPGTRLLVL.